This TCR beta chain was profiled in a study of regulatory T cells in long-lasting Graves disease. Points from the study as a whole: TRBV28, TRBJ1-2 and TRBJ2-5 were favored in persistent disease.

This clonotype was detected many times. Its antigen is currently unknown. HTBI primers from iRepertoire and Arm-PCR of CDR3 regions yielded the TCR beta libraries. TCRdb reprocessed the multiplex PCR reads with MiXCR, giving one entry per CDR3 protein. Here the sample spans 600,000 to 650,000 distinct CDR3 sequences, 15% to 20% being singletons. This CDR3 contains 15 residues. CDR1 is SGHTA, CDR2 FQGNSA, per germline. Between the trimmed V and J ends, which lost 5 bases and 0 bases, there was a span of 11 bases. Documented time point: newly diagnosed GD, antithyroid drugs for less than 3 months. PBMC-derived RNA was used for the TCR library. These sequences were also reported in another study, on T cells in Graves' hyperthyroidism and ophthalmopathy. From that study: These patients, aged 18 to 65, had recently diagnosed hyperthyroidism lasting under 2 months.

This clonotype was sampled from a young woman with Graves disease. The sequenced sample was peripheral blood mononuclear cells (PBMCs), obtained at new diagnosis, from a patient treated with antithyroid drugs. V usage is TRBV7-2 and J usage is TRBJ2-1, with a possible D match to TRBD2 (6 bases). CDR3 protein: CASSPREFSYNEQFF. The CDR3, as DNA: TGTGCCAGCAGCCCCCGGGAGTTCTCCTACAATGAGCAGTTCTTC.